Listed here is a single TCR beta chain. Its specific antigen is unknown. No base quality information exists; no much larger clone differs at one position. Healthy HIV-negative adults with no recently reported acute infections or vaccinations were included as donors. All donors were Caucasian adults living in Nashville, Tennessee, USA. For unsorted samples, 75 million to 100 million PBMCs were counted and genomic DNA was extracted with the QIAamp DNA Blood Mini kit. Blood was collected by leukapheresis, and PBMCs were isolated by Ficoll-Histopaque density gradient centrifugation and then cryopreserved in liquid nitrogen vapor phase. According to the germline V gene (reference sequence), CDR1 reads LNHDA and CDR2 reads SQIVND. V is trimmed back by 7 bases and J by 3 bases, and the junction contains 8 bases that no gene match accounts for. From the cysteine up to the phenylalanine, the CDR3 has a length of 16 residues. The kept DNA is CDR3 alone, 48 bases in frame from the first base.

The sample comes from a study of shared clonotypes between healthy human individuals (dated by TCRdb to 2018 to 2021). For the study in its entirety: A couple of women and a few men aged 18 to 49 years were included in the cohort. Between about 0.9 and 8.9 billion PBMCs per donor were obtained by leukapheresis. Different laboratories and diverse techniques were used to prepare libraries and sequence TCR repertoires, to increase sequencing depth and limit assay-specific biases. Blood TCR repertoires of 5 or 6 healthy adults were deeply sequenced to estimate repertoire size and the extent of clonotype sharing between individuals. Overall results and qualifications from the work: Pairwise subsampling indicated that sequencing depth was expected to affect the degree of clonotype sharing among donors. Sampling was limited to blood, and TCR repertoires in tissue likely differ from TCR repertoires in blood. The genetic and exposure-history diversity represented was limited by the small number of donors.

Using the deep immunoSEQ assay, multiplex PCR amplified TCR CDR3 regions from genomic DNA. For each cell subset, the extracted genomic DNA was distributed evenly across all wells of several immunoSEQ 96-well plates, and each plate served as one replicate. For unsorted PBMC, approximately 300 ng of genomic DNA, equivalent to roughly 30,000 T cell genomes, went into each replicate PCR. Ten immunoSEQ deep assay plates were used to sequence unsorted PBMC genomic DNA. Purified libraries were measured with a Qubit 3.0 fluorometer, size-checked on a Bioanalyzer 2100, and measured again with the KAPA Library Quantification kit. Every immunoSEQ 96-well plate was sequenced on a separate single-read 150-cycle Illumina NextSeq 550 flow cell. The authors processed their data as follows. Because the immunoSEQ output included only junctional sequences and no quality scores, the filtering could not be the same as the filtering used for full-length reads. To assign V/J genes and CDR3, sequences were annotated using PyIR, a Python wrapper for IgBLAST v1.9, with IMGT germline references. Reads were filtered out if the reads had weak V/J assignments (E-value above 1e-6), no CDR3, stop codons, out-of-frame junctions, or ambiguous translated residues. V3J clonotypes were defined as sequences sharing the same inferred V gene, J gene, and CDR3 amino acid sequence. To compute the percentage overlap between repertoires, the number of shared unique clonotypes was divided by the size of the smaller repertoire. Three approaches were used to assess repertoire richness: RTK rarefaction, the Chao1 estimator, and Recon v2.1 estimates of unobserved clonotypes. What TCRdb holds here is the immuneACCESS table cut down to in-frame rearrangements. Part of the clones is not present; checked against another copy, under half of the missing clones reflect an unresolved V gene, and the others are unexplained. V, J and clone size are those of that table, while D and trimming were read from the DNA. In all, the sample holds some 450,000 clones, and approximately 71% of those were seen once. The ten largest clones add up to 12% of the sample.

The chain employs TRBV19 and TRBJ1-4, and 10 junction bases match TRBD1. Sequenced material: PBMCs. The TCR sequence derives from a woman in her thirties or forties in good health. Some clones in this sample may be carry-over from other donors' samples. For the CDR3, the sequence is CASNRQGARANEKLFF. The sequenced DNA is TGTGCCAGTAACCGACAGGGGGCAAGGGCTAATGAAAAACTGTTTTTT.